This TCR beta chain was found in a study of identical twins. TCRdb itself ran the 5' RACE reads through MiXCR, one entry per CDR3 protein. The sample holds around 1.7 million distinct CDR3 sequences, around 33% seen once. Trimming took off 1 base at V and 2 bases at J, with 10 bases between the two ends. CDR3 length: 15 residues. The sequence was collected from a newborn girl in good health. The chain combines TRBV12-3 or TRBV12-4 with TRBJ2-3, with D unresolved. Sequencing input: cord blood. The CDR3 DNA sequence: TGTGCCAGCAGTTTAGTAGCTCAGACCACAGATACGCAGTATTTT. Protein: CASSLVAQTTDTQYF.